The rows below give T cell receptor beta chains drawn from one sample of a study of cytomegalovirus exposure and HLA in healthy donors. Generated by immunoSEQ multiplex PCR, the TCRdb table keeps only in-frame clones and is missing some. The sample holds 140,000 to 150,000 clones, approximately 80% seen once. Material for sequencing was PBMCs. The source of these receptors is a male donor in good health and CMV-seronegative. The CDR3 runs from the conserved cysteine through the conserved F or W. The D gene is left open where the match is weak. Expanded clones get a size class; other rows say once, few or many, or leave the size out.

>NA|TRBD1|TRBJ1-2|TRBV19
CASLAGVGQGVYGYTF
TGTGCCAGTCTTGCCGGTGTAGGGCAGGGGGTCTATGGCTACACCTTC
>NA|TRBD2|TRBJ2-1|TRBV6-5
CASRLAGGRPEQFF
TGTGCCAGCAGACTAGCGGGGGGCCGACCTGAGCAGTTCTTC
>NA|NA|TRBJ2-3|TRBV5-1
CASRGGDSTDTQYF
TGCGCCAGCAGGGGCGGGGATAGCACAGATACGCAGTATTTT
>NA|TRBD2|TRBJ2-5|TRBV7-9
CASLLSGLARRETQYF
TGTGCCAGCCTACTGTCTGGACTAGCGAGGCGGGAGACCCAGTACTTC
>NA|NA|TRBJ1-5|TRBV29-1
CSVDAGSNQPQHF
TGCAGCGTTGATGCGGGCAGCAATCAGCCCCAGCATTTT
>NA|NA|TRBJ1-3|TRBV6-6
CASSSDNSGNTIYF
TGTGCCAGCAGTTCCGACAACTCTGGAAACACCATATATTTT
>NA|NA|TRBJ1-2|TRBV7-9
CASSLKGEGYTF
TGTGCCAGCAGCTTAAAGGGGGAAGGCTACACCTTC
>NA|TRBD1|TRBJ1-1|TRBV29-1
CSVRTGKAEAFF
TGCAGCGTTCGGACAGGGAAAGCTGAAGCTTTCTTT
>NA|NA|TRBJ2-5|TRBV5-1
CASSVTGSQYF
TGCGCCAGCAGCGTAACAGGGTCCCAGTACTTC
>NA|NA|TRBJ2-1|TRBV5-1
CASGWTEANEQFF
TGCGCCAGTGGATGGACGGAGGCCAATGAGCAGTTCTTC
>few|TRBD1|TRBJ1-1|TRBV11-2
CASSTGVVNTEAFF
TGTGCCAGCTCCACAGGGGTCGTGAACACTGAAGCTTTCTTT
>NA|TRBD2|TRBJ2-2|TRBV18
CASSPGTSGTGELFF
TGTGCCAGCTCACCAGGGACTAGCGGCACCGGGGAGCTGTTTTTT
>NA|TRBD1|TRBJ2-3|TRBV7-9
CASSSRQGAKYF
TGTGCCAGCAGCTCCCGACAGGGGGCGAAGTATTTT
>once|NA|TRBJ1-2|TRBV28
CASSLPGEGGEFCRF
TGTGCCAGCAGTTTGCCCGGCGAGGGGGGGGAATTTTGTCGATTC
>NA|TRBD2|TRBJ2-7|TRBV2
CASSGLAGGPYEQYF
TGTGCCAGCAGTGGACTAGCGGGAGGTCCCTACGAGCAGTACTTC
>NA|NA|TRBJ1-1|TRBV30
CAWSPIQGRNTEAFF
TGTGCCTGGAGCCCTATCCAAGGGAGGAACACTGAAGCTTTCTTT
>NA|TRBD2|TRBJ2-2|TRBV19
CATRLAGGTTGELFF
TGTGCCACCCGACTAGCGGGAGGGACGACCGGGGAGCTGTTTTTT
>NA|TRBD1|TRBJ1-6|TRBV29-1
CSVMTGQRSPLHF
TGCAGCGTGATGACAGGGCAGAGATCACCCCTCCACTTT
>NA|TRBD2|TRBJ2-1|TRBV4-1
CASSQVASGRLPQNNEQFF
TGCGCCAGCAGCCAAGTGGCTAGCGGGAGACTCCCCCAGAACAATGAGCAGTTCTTC
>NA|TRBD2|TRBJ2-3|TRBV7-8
CASSPRTSQSTDTQYF
TGTGCCAGCAGCCCCCGGACTAGCCAGAGCACAGATACGCAGTATTTT
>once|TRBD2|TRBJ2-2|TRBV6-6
CAAQRSGRSVTGELFF
TGTGCCGCGCAGCGCAGCGGGAGGTCGGTCACCGGGGAGCTGTTTTTT
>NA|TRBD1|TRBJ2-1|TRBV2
CATKRVGTGVNEQFF
TGTGCCACAAAAAGGGTTGGGACAGGGGTCAATGAGCAGTTCTTC
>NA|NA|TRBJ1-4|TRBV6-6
CASSTTGGEKLFF
TGTGCCAGCAGCACGACGGGGGGGGAAAAACTGTTTTTT
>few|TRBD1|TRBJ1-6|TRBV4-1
CASSQVQFGTGVVDGYNSPLHF
TGCGCCAGCAGCCAAGTTCAGTTCGGGACAGGGGTTGTCGACGGCTATAATTCACCCCTCCACTTT
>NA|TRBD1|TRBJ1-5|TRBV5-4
CASSLASGTGGVSNQPQHF
TGTGCCAGCAGCTTGGCCTCAGGGACAGGGGGAGTTAGCAATCAGCCCCAGCATTTT
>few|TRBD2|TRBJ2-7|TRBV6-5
CASRSSSGGFYEQYF
TGTGCCAGCAGGTCATCTAGCGGGGGTTTCTACGAGCAGTACTTC
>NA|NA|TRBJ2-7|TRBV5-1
CASSPTGYEQYF
TGCGCCAGCAGCCCGACAGGTTACGAGCAGTACTTC
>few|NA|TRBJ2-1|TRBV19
CASNPGLGNYNEQFF
TGTGCCAGTAACCCTGGACTCGGCAACTACAATGAGCAGTTCTTC
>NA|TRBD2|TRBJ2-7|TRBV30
CAWKTGTSSYEQYF
TGTGCCTGGAAAACCGGGACTAGCAGCTACGAGCAGTACTTC
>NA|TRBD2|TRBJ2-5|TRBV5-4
CASSLGTSGHQETQYF
TGTGCCAGCAGCTTGGGGACTAGCGGCCACCAAGAGACCCAGTACTTC
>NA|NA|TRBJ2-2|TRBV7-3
CASSLQGVENTGELFF
TGTGCCAGCAGCCTGCAAGGGGTAGAGAACACCGGGGAGCTGTTTTTT
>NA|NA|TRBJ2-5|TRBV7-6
CASSFSGETQYF
TGTGCCAGCAGCTTCAGCGGGGAGACCCAGTACTTC
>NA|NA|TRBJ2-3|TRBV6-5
CASAYQGSTDTQYF
TGTGCCAGCGCCTACCAGGGGAGCACAGATACGCAGTATTTT
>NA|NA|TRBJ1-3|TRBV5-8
CASSLGLELSGNTIYF
TGTGCCAGCAGCTTGGGTCTCGAGCTCTCTGGAAACACCATATATTTT
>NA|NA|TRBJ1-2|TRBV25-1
CASSEIGRGYGYTF
TGTGCCAGCAGTGAGATAGGGAGAGGCTATGGCTACACCTTC
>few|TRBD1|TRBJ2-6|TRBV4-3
CASSQERDRGAGANVLTF
TGCGCCAGCAGCCAAGAAAGGGACAGAGGAGCTGGGGCCAACGTCCTGACTTTC
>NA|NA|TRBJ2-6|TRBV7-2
CASSPGGSGANVLTF
TGTGCCAGCAGCCCAGGGGGGTCTGGGGCCAACGTCCTGACTTTC
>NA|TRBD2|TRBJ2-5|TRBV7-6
CASSFLAGVYETQYF
TGTGCCAGCAGCTTCCTAGCGGGAGTTTATGAGACCCAGTACTTC
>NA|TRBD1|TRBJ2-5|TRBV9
CASSGQGGIQETQYF
TGTGCCAGCAGCGGACAGGGGGGGATCCAAGAGACCCAGTACTTC
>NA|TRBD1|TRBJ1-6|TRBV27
CASALQGITYNSPLHF
TGTGCCAGCGCCTTACAGGGGATCACCTATAATTCACCCCTCCACTTT